This passage covers 13 T cell receptor beta chains from one sample sequenced in a study of cytomegalovirus exposure and HLA in healthy donors. Primers for the PCR totalled 60 Vbeta and 13 Jbeta. Method: immunoSEQ multiplex PCR; TCRdb's copy keeps in-frame clones and lacks some. The table lists 95,000 to 150,000 clones, 77% of them singletons. What was sequenced was PBMCs. Receptor source: a human donor in good health.

The chain is built from TRBV27 and TRBJ2-7; 8 bases align to TRBD1. This CDR3 is built from 18 residues. V trimming: 5 bases; J trimming: 3 bases; junction bases outside the gene matches: 18. The germline V gene has CDR1 MNHEY and CDR2 SMNVEV (reference sequence). CDR3 sequence (DNA): TGTGCCAGCAGTCTAGATCGGCCGGGGACAGGCAGGCGCTACGAGCAGTACTTC. It is translated as CASSLDRPGTGRRYEQYF.

The chain couples TRBV6-5 to TRBJ1-1; a possible D gene is TRBD1 (6 bases). The germline CDR1 and CDR2 sequences are MNHEY and SVGAGI. CDR3 length: 14 amino acids. V lost 6 bases and J 6 bases, leaving 17 bases between the germline ends. The chain's CDR3 is CASSPKGGRPEAFF. CDR3 DNA sequence: TGTGCCAGCAGCCCCAAGGGGGGGCGACCTGAAGCTTTCTTT.

V is TRBV29-1 and J is TRBJ1-1, with D perhaps TRBD1 (5 bases). The CDR3 contains 10 residues. Trimming took off 4 bases at V and 10 bases at J, with 10 bases between the two ends. Germline V CDR1 and CDR2: SQVTM, ANQGSEA. The DNA for the CDR3 is TGCAGCGTTGCCCAGGGTGCAGCTTTCTTT. It specifies CSVAQGAAFF. Combining the CDR3 with reference TRBV29-1 and TRBJ1-1 gives the whole variable domain SAVISQKPSRDICQRGTSLTIQCQVDSQVTMMFWYRQQPGQSLTLIATANQGSEATYESGFVIDKFPISRPNLTFSTLTVSNMSPEDSSIYLCSVAQGAAFFGQGTRLTVV.

V is TRBV18 and J is TRBJ1-2, with TRBD1 identical over 8 bases. Germline trimming cut 6 bases from V and 6 bases from J; bases unmatched to any gene: 12. There are 15 residues in the CDR3. Germline V gene lookup returns CDR1 KGHSH and CDR2 LQKENI. CDR3 amino acids: CASSPTGDRGNGYTF. The CDR3 DNA follows: TGTGCCAGCTCCCCGACAGGGGATAGAGGGAATGGCTACACCTTC.

This chain's CDR3 is CASSLQGTDPYGYTF. Here the CDR3 DNA reads TGTGCCAGCAGCTTACAAGGGACAGATCCCTATGGCTACACCTTC. The chain recombines TRBV7-3 with TRBJ1-2, with 7 bases identical to TRBD1. The J segment lost 4 bases and the V segment lost 2 bases, leaving 7 bases of the junction unmatched. There are 15 residues in the CDR3. Germline V CDR1 and CDR2: SGHTA, FQGTGA.

This chain joins TRBV18 and TRBJ1-1; no definite D call. Germline CDR1 and CDR2: KGHSH and LQKENI. Trimming removed 2 bases at V and 0 bases at J, with 7 bases between. The CDR3 sequence is 14 residues long. The DNA for the CDR3 is TGTGCCAGCTCACCAACAGAGATGAACACTGAAGCTTTCTTT. It translates to CASSPTEMNTEAFF.

The J gene is TRBJ2-1, the V gene TRBV15; D is ambiguous. V lost 1 base and J lost 4, with 14 bases in between. Per germline, CDR1 LNHNV and CDR2 YYDKDF (reference sequence). This CDR3 is 16 amino acids long. CDR3 in DNA: TGTGCCACCAGCAGAGGAGTGTCGGCGGATTACAATGAGCAGTTCTTC. Translation gives CATSRGVSADYNEQFF.

In regard to this clone: Within the sample, other DNA sequences also encode this same CDR3. V and J are TRBV21-1 and TRBJ2-2; no check of the table's D call, TRBD1, against the DNA was made. TRBV21-1 is given as a pseudogene. This CDR3 comprises 14 residues. This chain's CDR3 is CASSPPRGTGELFF. CDR3 in DNA: TGTGCCAGCAGCCCCCCCAGGGGAACCGGGGAGCTGTTTTTT.

This chain connects TRBV5-1 to TRBJ2-7; 11 positions agree with TRBD2. The CDR3 contains 14 residues. V lost 4 bases, J lost 3 bases, and 3 bases stayed unmatched. CDR1 is SGHRS, CDR2 YFSETQ, per germline. CDR3 amino acids: CASSRGTSGYEQYF. The CDR3 nucleotides are TGCGCCAGCAGCAGGGGGACTAGCGGCTACGAGCAGTACTTC.

V usage is TRBV7-2 and J usage is TRBJ2-3, with D possibly TRBD2 on 5 matching bases. V lost 9 bases and J 4 bases, leaving 23 bases between the germline ends. The CDR3 spans 16 residues. The germline V gene encodes CDR1 SGHTA and CDR2 FQGNSA. CDR3 in DNA: TGTGCCAGAGCTCGACCGGACTCTTCTTTCGCAGATACGCAGTATTTT. Its protein is CARARPDSSFADTQYF. The whole variable domain, filled in from reference TRBV7-2 and TRBJ2-3, reads GAGVSQSPSNKVTEKGKDVELRCDPISGHTALYWYRQSLGQGLEFLIYFQGNSAPDKSGLPSDRFSAERTGGSVSTLTIQRTQQEDSAVYLCARARPDSSFADTQYFGPGTRLTVL.

This chain links TRBV15 with TRBJ1-1; 9 bases match TRBD1. The CDR3 sequence is 15 residues long. Germline CDR1 and CDR2: LNHNV and YYDKDF (reference sequence). V lost 5 bases and J lost 0; bases outside the gene matches: 4. Written as DNA, the CDR3 is TGTGCCACCAGCGCCAGGGACAGGGTGAACACTGAAGCTTTCTTT. Its translation: CATSARDRVNTEAFF.

V usage is TRBV7-2 and J usage is TRBJ2-2; D is possibly TRBD1 (6 bases). V was clipped by 0 bases and J by 0 bases, with 11 bases between them. The CDR3 runs 17 residues. Germline assignment: CDR1 SGHTA and CDR2 FQGNSA. The CDR3 nucleotides are TGTGCCAGCAGCTTAGCGGGGGCCAGGGCGAACACCGGGGAGCTGTTTTTT. This translates into CASSLAGARANTGELFF.

The V and J genes are TRBV18 and TRBJ2-7; TRBD1 matches 8 bases. Germline V gene sequence: CDR1 KGHSH, CDR2 LQKENI. The V gene end was trimmed by 3 bases and the J gene end by 6 bases; junction bases not matched to a gene: 7. The CDR3 spans 14 residues. The CDR3 spells CASSPGQGTGEQYF. The CDR3 region has the DNA TGTGCCAGCTCACCTGGACAGGGAACAGGCGAGCAGTACTTC.